This is a list of T cell receptor beta chains from one sample in a study of blood T cell repertoires in COVID-19. Profiled with immunoSEQ multiplex PCR; TCRdb holds only in-frame clones, not every one. The repertoire holds about 270,000 clones, with roughly 84% as singletons. Sequencing was done on a sample of peripheral blood. The receptor source for this set is a woman aged 18-35 years with acute or convalescent COVID-19. CDR3s include the opening cysteine and the closing phenylalanine or tryptophan. The D gene is left open where the match is weak. Size tells how often a clone was seen (once, few, many) or the class of an expanded clone, and some rows leave it out.

J,D,V,size,CDR3,DNA
TRBJ1-1,.,TRBV19,.,CASSGRVLQEAFF,TGTGCCAGTAGTGGTAGAGTGTTACAGGAAGCTTTCTTT
TRBJ2-4,.,TRBV30,.,CAWSAGAKNIQYF,TGTGCCTGGAGCGCGGGAGCCAAAAACATTCAGTACTTC
TRBJ2-7,.,TRBV10-2,.,CASRSERASYEQYF,TGCGCCAGCAGGTCGGAGCGTGCCTCCTACGAGCAGTACTTC
TRBJ2-2,.,TRBV6-1,once,CASRGGGGELFF,TGTGCCAGCAGAGGGGGTGGCGGGGAGCTGTTTTTT
TRBJ2-1,.,TRBV7-2,once,CASSLVEQGQFF,TGTGCCAGCAGCTTAGTGGAGCAGGGGCAGTTCTTC
TRBJ1-4,TRBD1,TRBV9,few,CASSGQGGEKLFF,TGTGCCAGCAGCGGACAGGGGGGTGAAAAACTGTTTTTT
TRBJ1-5,TRBD1,TRBV6-5,once,CASSYGTGGNQPQHF,TGTGCCAGCAGTTACGGGACAGGGGGCAATCAGCCCCAGCATTTT
TRBJ1-5,.,TRBV27,.,CASSLSGGLGNQPQHF,TGTGCCAGCAGTTTATCCGGCGGGTTGGGCAATCAGCCCCAGCATTTT
TRBJ2-1,.,TRBV9,few,CASSVPMSGNEQFF,TGTGCCAGCAGCGTCCCGATGTCGGGGAATGAGCAGTTCTTC
TRBJ2-2,TRBD1,TRBV7-7,.,CASSHRQGAGELFF,TGTGCTAGCAGTCATCGACAGGGGGCCGGGGAGCTGTTTTTT
TRBJ2-7,.,TRBV4-3,.,CASSQDATPGTRHYEQYF,TGCGCCAGCAGCCAAGATGCAACTCCCGGGACTCGACATTACGAGCAGTACTTC
TRBJ1-5,.,TRBV29-1,.,CSVETQRDQPQHF,TGCAGCGTTGAGACACAGCGGGATCAGCCCCAGCATTTT
TRBJ2-1,TRBD2,TRBV7-9,few,CASSLGTSGAQSQFF,TGTGCCAGCAGCTTAGGTACTAGCGGGGCCCAGTCGCAGTTCTTC
TRBJ1-2,TRBD1,TRBV4-3,.,CASSQERQGARGYTF,TGCGCCAGCAGCCAGGAGAGACAGGGGGCTCGGGGCTACACCTTC
TRBJ2-3,.,TRBV29-1,.,CSIYRPSTDTQYF,TGCAGCATCTACCGTCCTAGCACAGATACGCAGTATTTT
TRBJ2-7,.,TRBV12-3/TRBV12-4,.,CASSLYVLEQYF,TGTGCCAGCAGTTTATATGTACTAGAGCAGTACTTC
TRBJ2-5,.,TRBV6-5,.,CASRVGGLLVETQYF,TGTGCCAGCAGAGTGGGGGGGCTGTTGGTGGAGACCCAGTACTTC
TRBJ1-3,.,TRBV7-2,once,CASSSRFTGSGNTIYF,TGTGCCAGCAGCTCGCGATTCACAGGGTCTGGAAACACCATATATTTT